The 18 T cell receptor beta chains given below trace back to one sample, sequenced in a study of memory CD4+ T cells and cytomegalovirus serostatus. The sort gate was single viable CD3+CD4+CD8-CD45RO+ cells for memory CD4+ T cells. Here immunoSEQ multiplex PCR was the method, and the copy in TCRdb shows in-frame clones only, minus some. The table lists about 59,000 clones, about 81% of them singletons, with around 1.1% in the top ten. The source material was memory CD4+ T cells from blood. The receptors originated from an adult in good health and CMV-seronegative.

The V call is TRBV2, the J call TRBJ2-1; the D call may be TRBD1 or TRBD2 (6 bases each). Germline V gene sequence: CDR1 SNHLY, CDR2 FYNNEI. CDR3 size: 16 residues. V dropped 5 bases and J dropped 9 bases, with 23 bases sitting between them. DNA for the CDR3: TGTGCCAGCAGTACCGGAGGGGGGAGTCGCGGCGGTGAGCAGTTCTTC. This gives the protein CASSTGGGSRGGEQFF. Together with reference TRBV2 and TRBJ2-1, the CDR3 gives the full variable domain: EPEVTQTPSHQVTQMGQEVILRCVPISNHLYFYWYRQILGQKVEFLVSFYNNEISEKSEIFDDQFSVERPDGSNFTLKIRSTKLEDSAMYFCASSTGGGSRGGEQFFGPGTRLTVL.

J is TRBJ2-7 and V is TRBV18; no reliable D call. The ends were cut back, 3 bases at V and 2 bases at J, with 8 bases in the middle. Germline V gives CDR1 KGHSH, CDR2 LQKENI. The CDR3 is 13 residues long. CDR3 bases: TGTGCCAGCTCACCTAACAGCGCCTACGAGCAGTACTTC. Its protein is CASSPNSAYEQYF. The full variable domain, its missing parts supplied by reference TRBV18 and TRBJ2-7, is NAGVMQNPRHLVRRRGQEARLRCSPMKGHSHVYWYRQLPEEGLKFMVYLQKENIIDESGMPKERFSAEFPKEGPSILRIQQVVRGDSAAYFCASSPNSAYEQYFGPGTRLTVT.

The chain uses TRBV7-8 and TRBJ1-6; no firm D call. Germline CDR1 SGHVS, CDR2 FQNEAQ. V was cut by 6 bases and J by 0 bases, with 15 bases left in between. The CDR3 is made up of 17 amino acids. CDR3 loop: CASSPRTGPSYNSPLHF. For the CDR3, the DNA is TGTGCCAGCAGTCCGCGGACGGGCCCCTCCTATAATTCACCCCTCCACTTT.

This clone was counted between two and nine times. The chain joins TRBV5-1 to TRBJ1-3; D call uncertain. The CDR3 is made up of 15 amino acids. Trimming took 3 bases from V and 2 from J, leaving 12 bases between them. Germline CDR1 reads SGHRS; CDR2 reads YFSETQ. CDR3 DNA sequence: TGCGCCAGCAGCTCGGACGGTGAGGCTGGAAACACCATATATTTT. Protein sequence: CASSSDGEAGNTIYF.

This clone was counted a few times. The gene calls are TRBV10-3 and TRBJ2-7; a possible D gene is TRBD1 (6 bases). Trimming removed 9 bases from V and 4 bases from J, with 13 bases in between. The CDR3 is made up of 12 amino acids. CDR1 and CDR2 (germline): ENHRY, SYGVKD. CDR3 amino acids: CAISSQGYEQYF. CDR3 nucleotides: TGTGCCATTTCCTCTCAGGGGTACGAGCAGTACTTC.

This rearrangement joins TRBV6-5 to TRBJ1-2; D not resolved. Trimming pared 8 bases from V and 6 bases from J, leaving 22 bases between. The CDR3 loop spans 15 amino acids. Germline CDR1 is MNHEY and CDR2 is SVGAGI. In DNA form, the CDR3 reads TGTGCCAGCCACCCTGGAGAGGCAGGTGAAAATGGCTACACCTTC. Encoded protein: CASHPGEAGENGYTF.

This chain uses TRBV5-1 with TRBJ1-1; possibly TRBD1 for D (5 bases). CDR1 and CDR2 (germline): SGHRS, YFSETQ. The CDR3 consists of 14 residues. Trimming removed 4 bases from V and 4 bases from J, with 14 bases in between. The CDR3 DNA reads TGCGCCAGCAGCGGTGGGACGGAGGGCACTGAAGCTTTCTTT. Translation: CASSGGTEGTEAFF. Based on the CDR3 plus reference TRBV5-1 and TRBJ1-1, the full variable domain is KAGVTQTPRYLIKTRGQQVTLSCSPISGHRSVSWYQQTPGQGLQFLFEYFSETQRNKGNFPGRFSGRQFSNSRSEMNVSTLELGDSALYLCASSGGTEGTEAFFGQGTRLTVV.

The chain has TRBV7-2 and TRBJ2-7, with D unresolved. The CDR3 covers 14 residues. V lost 5 bases and J lost 6, with 17 bases in between. CDR1 and CDR2 from the germline V gene are SGHTA and FQGNSA. The CDR3 region is CASSPNRVGIEQYF. Written as DNA, the CDR3 is TGTGCCAGCAGCCCCAATAGGGTTGGTATCGAGCAGTACTTC.

V and J are TRBV6-5 and TRBJ2-6; D unclear. Trimming removed 7 bases from V and 0 bases from J, with 7 bases in between. Germline loops: CDR1 MNHEY, CDR2 SVGAGI. There are 14 residues in the CDR3. CDR3 protein: CASMVGSGANVLTF. The CDR3 DNA reads as TGTGCCAGCATGGTAGGCTCTGGGGCCAACGTCCTGACTTTC.

The chain employs TRBV28 and TRBJ1-2, with D possibly being TRBD1 (6 bases). V was shortened by 2 bases and J by 0 bases, with 10 bases between the two germline ends. The CDR3 loop spans 15 amino acids. Germline V gene sequence: CDR1 MDHEN, CDR2 SYDVKM. The CDR3 protein is CASSLMAGANYGYTF. CDR3 sequence (DNA): TGTGCCAGCAGTTTAATGGCAGGGGCTAACTATGGCTACACCTTC.

The chain combines TRBV6-5 with TRBJ1-5; D not certain. Per the germline V gene, CDR1 is MNHEY and CDR2 is SVGAGI. V was shortened by 4 bases and J by 0 bases, with 10 bases between the two germline ends. The CDR3 extends over 15 amino acids. The CDR3, as DNA: TGTGCCAGCAGTTTCCGACAATATAGCAATCAGCCCCAGCATTTT. Protein sequence: CASSFRQYSNQPQHF.

The CDR3 loop is CASSRQANTGELFF. The CDR3, as DNA: TGTGCCAGCAGCCGACAGGCGAACACCGGGGAGCTGTTTTTT. The rearrangement links TRBV5-5 to TRBJ2-2; D possibly corresponds to TRBD1 (6 bases). The CDR3 covers 14 residues. Trimming left V 4 bases short and J 0 bases short, with 7 bases between. Germline V gene lookup returns CDR1 SGHKS and CDR2 YYEKEE (reference sequence).

The J gene is TRBJ2-1, the V gene TRBV2, with 9 bases fitting TRBD2. Germline CDR1 SNHLY, CDR2 FYNNEI. V gave up 1 base and J gave up 5 bases; unmatched junction bases: 3. The CDR3 totals 15 residues. This chain's CDR3 is CASSEVGTSNNEQFF. CDR3 in DNA: TGTGCCAGCAGTGAAGTTGGGACTAGCAACAATGAGCAGTTCTTC.

This chain joins TRBV28 and TRBJ2-3; D may be TRBD2 (7 bases). V lost 7 bases and J lost 2, with 13 bases in between. Germline V gene sequence: CDR1 MDHEN, CDR2 SYDVKM. There are 14 residues in the CDR3. The CDR3 loop reads CASNLGGATDTQYF. CDR3 bases: TGTGCCAGCAACCTAGGGGGGGCCACAGATACGCAGTATTTT. The entire variable domain, with the rest obtained from reference TRBV28 and TRBJ2-3, is as follows: DVKVTQSSRYLVKRTGEKVFLECVQDMDHENMFWYRQDPGLGLRLIYFSYDVKMKEKGDIPEGYSVSREKKERFSLILESASTNQTSMYLCASNLGGATDTQYFGPGTRLTVL.

In this sample, this clone turned up a few times. The chain recombines TRBV1 with TRBJ1-2; the table names TRBD1, a call not compared with the DNA. TRBV1 is shown as a pseudogene. The CDR3 contains 16 residues. The CDR3 nucleotides read TGCACCAGCAGGCTCCGGGACAGGTACGGTAACTATGGCTACACCTTC. Residues: CTSRLRDRYGNYGYTF.

This sequence joins TRBV6-6 and TRBJ2-3, with 10 bases that match TRBD2. Germline CDR1 MNHNY, CDR2 SVGAGI (reference sequence). Trimming at V came to 0 bases and at J to 4 bases, leaving 4 bases not matched to a gene. This CDR3 is 16 amino acids long. The CDR3 DNA follows: TGTGCCAGCAGTTACTCGATAGGGACTAGCGCAGATACGCAGTATTTT. Its translation: CASSYSIGTSADTQYF.

The rearrangement links TRBV7-8 to TRBJ1-5; TRBD1 matches at 9 bases. The ends lost 5 bases at V and 6 bases at J; junction bases unmatched: 5. This CDR3 contains 14 residues. Germline lookup yields CDR1 SGHVS and CDR2 FQNEAQ. The CDR3 DNA sequence: TGTGCCAGCAGCATAAGACAGGGGGTTCAGCCCCAGCATTTT. Its translation is CASSIRQGVQPQHF.

The chain combines TRBV28 with TRBJ2-1; possibly TRBD2 for D (5 bases). Trimming took 7 bases from V and 2 from J, leaving 15 bases between them. CDR1 MDHEN and CDR2 SYDVKM come from the germline V gene. This CDR3 is 15 amino acids long. In nucleotides, the CDR3 is TGTGCCAGCAAACTCGGAGGCAGAGCCTACAATGAGCAGTTCTTC. This gives the protein CASKLGGRAYNEQFF.